The next 9 T cell receptor beta chains were all read from a single sample in a study of T cell responses to AZD1222 COVID-19 vaccine. The assay was immunoSEQ multiplex PCR, and TCRdb's table has in-frame clones only and misses some. This table holds 150,000 to 200,000 clones, under 95% found once. Sequenced material: peripheral blood, taken 28 days after the second AZD1222 dose. Receptors were obtained from an adult who received the AZD1222 COVID-19 vaccine.

This rearrangement joins TRBV6-6 to TRBJ2-7; 9 positions agree with TRBD2. V gave up 0 bases and J gave up 3 bases; unmatched junction bases: 3. Germline-derived CDR1 and CDR2 are MNHNY and SVGAGI (reference sequence). This CDR3 region has 15 residues. The CDR3 region is CASSYSALAGYEQYF. In nucleotides, the CDR3 is TGTGCCAGCAGTTACTCCGCACTAGCGGGCTACGAGCAGTACTTC.

The table lists this clone with a count of one. The chain employs TRBV15 and TRBJ2-7, with TRBD1 matching over 8 bases. V gave up 1 base and J gave up 7 bases; unmatched junction bases: 12. Germline V gene lookup returns CDR1 LNHNV and CDR2 YYDKDF (reference sequence). This CDR3 contains 16 residues. Here the CDR3 DNA reads TGTGCCACCAGCAGAGTTGGGACAGGCGCGGCTGTTGAGCAGTACTTC. It codes for CATSRVGTGAAVEQYF.

The chain couples TRBV2 to TRBJ1-1; D not certain. V gave up 4 bases and J gave up 5 bases, with 14 bases separating them. The CDR3 is 14 residues long. Looked up from germline, CDR1 is SNHLY and CDR2 is FYNNEI. In nucleotides, the CDR3 is TGTGCCAGCAGTGTCTTCACCGGTGGGACTGAAGCTTTCTTT. Translated, it gives CASSVFTGGTEAFF.

A note on this clone: The sample carries other DNA sequences with the same CDR3. The V call is TRBV19, the J call TRBJ1-1; possible D gene TRBD1, 5 bases. The germline gives CDR1 LNHDA, CDR2 SQIVND (reference sequence). V was trimmed by 3 bases and J by 4 bases, leaving 6 bases between them. The CDR3 runs 12 residues. CDR3 DNA: TGTGCCAGTAGTATGGGGGGCACTGAAGCTTTCTTT. It encodes CASSMGGTEAFF.

The rearrangement joins TRBV3-1 (or the pseudogene TRBV3-2) to TRBJ2-7; tentative D call: TRBD1 (6 bases). The CDR3 length is 15 residues. Germline CDR1 and CDR2: LGHDT and YNNKEL (reference sequence). Trimming took off 0 bases at V and 6 bases at J, with 15 bases between the two ends. CDR3 sequence reads: CASSQDSTGTGEQYF. The CDR3 DNA reads TGTGCCAGCAGCCAAGATTCCACAGGGACGGGCGAGCAGTACTTC.

The chain joins TRBV14 to TRBJ1-3; 7 bases line up with TRBD1. The V segment lost 2 bases and the J segment 0 bases; nucleotides outside the gene matches: 10. Germline V gene sequence: CDR1 SGHDN, CDR2 FVKESK. The CDR3 runs to 18 residues. The CDR3 region has the DNA TGTGCCAGCAGCCAAATCGCAGGGGGTTATCCCTCTGGAAACACCATATATTTT. Protein product: CASSQIAGGYPSGNTIYF.

The chain is built from TRBV4-1 and TRBJ1-5, with no clear D. The V gene's germline CDR1 is MGHRA and CDR2 YSYEKL. The CDR3 runs 15 residues. The V and J ends lost 3 bases and 6 bases respectively, with 15 bases between them. The CDR3 loop is CASSHLLGRSQPQHF. CDR3 in DNA: TGCGCCAGCAGCCATCTTTTAGGACGAAGTCAGCCCCAGCATTTT.

The gene calls are TRBV7-9 and TRBJ1-2; D is ambiguous. This CDR3 is 15 amino acids long. CDR1 and CDR2 (germline): SEHNR, FQNEAQ (reference sequence). Deletions cut 5 bases from V and 4 bases from J, with 17 bases between. CDR3 sequence (DNA): TGTGCCAGCAGCCTATCGGCTGTGGCAGCCTATGGCTACACCTTC. This codes for CASSLSAVAAYGYTF.

The V and J genes are TRBV5-6 and TRBJ1-6; 8 bases align to TRBD1. Trimming cost V 3 bases and J 13 bases; bases outside gene matches: 12. CDR3 length: 15 residues. The germline CDR1 and CDR2 sequences are SGHDT and YYEEEE. DNA for the CDR3: TGTGCCAGCAGCTCCTTGGACAGGGCCAGAGTGCCCCTCCACTTT. Its translation: CASSSLDRARVPLHF.